This is a list of T cell receptor beta chains from one sample in a study of shared clonotypes between healthy human individuals. Assay used: immunoSEQ multiplex PCR; TCRdb lists only in-frame clones, some missing. The sample has about 470,000 clones, roughly 77% seen once. The specimen was PBMCs. The receptors derive from a woman aged 35 to 49 in good health. Some clones in this sample may be carry-over from other donors' samples. Each CDR3 is given with its conserved first and last residue. Fields, in order: J gene, clone size, D gene, V gene, CDR3 length, CDR3 protein, CDR3 DNA. A D gene is named only where the DNA matches it firmly. The size of a clone is reported for some rows only, either as once, few or many, or as a class for expanded clones.

J: TRBJ2-1; size: NA; D: TRBD2; V: TRBV6-1; length: 14; CDR3: CASSEIAGAVEQFF; DNA: TGTGCCAGCAGTGAAATAGCGGGGGCCGTAGAGCAGTTCTTC
J: TRBJ1-1; size: NA; D: NA; V: TRBV30; length: 16; CDR3: CAWSVVGGRTTFLAFF; DNA: TGTGCCTGGAGTGTTGTGGGTGGCAGGACAACTTTCCTTGCTTTCTTT
J: TRBJ1-2; size: once; D: NA; V: TRBV19; length: 15; CDR3: CASSPPERGGYGYTF; DNA: TGTGCCAGTAGCCCTCCTGAGAGGGGCGGCTATGGCTACACCTTC
J: TRBJ2-7; size: NA; D: TRBD2; V: TRBV5-1; length: 13; CDR3: CASSLAGNYEQYF; DNA: TGCGCCAGCAGCCTAGCGGGAAACTACGAGCAGTACTTC
J: TRBJ2-2; size: once; D: TRBD1; V: TRBV5-1; length: 15; CDR3: CASGDQGARTGELFF; DNA: TGCGCCAGCGGGGACCAGGGGGCACGGACCGGGGAGCTGTTTTTT
J: TRBJ2-3; size: NA; D: NA; V: TRBV2; length: 15; CDR3: CATASGTSSTDTQYF; DNA: TGTGCCACCGCATCTGGGACATCTAGCACAGATACGCAGTATTTT
J: TRBJ1-5; size: NA; D: NA; V: TRBV7-2; length: 13; CDR3: CASSLVDQQPQHF; DNA: TGTGCCAGCAGCTTAGTGGATCAACAGCCCCAGCATTTT
J: TRBJ2-2; size: NA; D: TRBD2; V: TRBV10-3; length: 17; CDR3: CAISRAGGWSNTGELFF; DNA: TGTGCCATCAGCCGAGCGGGAGGATGGTCGAACACCGGGGAGCTGTTTTTT
J: TRBJ2-1; size: NA; D: NA; V: TRBV7-2; length: 13; CDR3: CASSLSFQNEQFF; DNA: TGTGCCAGCAGCTTATCCTTTCAAAATGAGCAGTTCTTC
J: TRBJ1-1; size: NA; D: NA; V: TRBV19; length: 13; CDR3: CASSNTGGTEAFF; DNA: TGTGCCAGTAGCAATACAGGAGGGACTGAAGCTTTCTTT
J: TRBJ1-4; size: NA; D: NA; V: TRBV6-5; length: 12; CDR3: CASNGADEKLFF; DNA: TGTGCCAGCAACGGGGCGGATGAAAAACTGTTTTTT
J: TRBJ2-6; size: NA; D: NA; V: TRBV6-6; length: 15; CDR3: CASSPTSSGANVLTF; DNA: TGTGCCAGCAGCCCTACTAGCTCTGGGGCCAACGTCCTGACTTTC
J: TRBJ2-1; size: NA; D: TRBD2; V: TRBV19; length: 15; CDR3: CASSSRTSGLIEQFF; DNA: TGTGCCAGTAGTTCCAGGACTAGTGGGCTGATTGAGCAGTTCTTC
J: TRBJ1-2; size: NA; D: NA; V: TRBV9; length: 14; CDR3: CASSVEASGYGYTF; DNA: TGTGCCAGCAGCGTAGAGGCGAGCGGCTATGGCTACACCTTC
J: TRBJ1-1; size: NA; D: TRBD1; V: TRBV28; length: 13; CDR3: CASSPGTVTEAFF; DNA: TGTGCCAGCAGTCCGGGGACAGTCACTGAAGCTTTCTTT
J: TRBJ1-2; size: NA; D: TRBD1; V: TRBV7-2; length: 14; CDR3: CASGAQGGDYGYTF; DNA: TGTGCCAGCGGTGCACAGGGGGGGGACTATGGCTACACCTTC
J: TRBJ2-7; size: once; D: NA; V: TRBV7-9; length: 14; CDR3: CAAAPGLPTGEQYF; DNA: TGTGCCGCGGCACCGGGACTTCCTACCGGCGAGCAGTACTTC
J: TRBJ2-3; size: NA; D: NA; V: TRBV5-1; length: 11; CDR3: CASRAADTQYF; DNA: TGCGCCAGCAGGGCTGCAGATACGCAGTATTTT
J: TRBJ2-1; size: NA; D: NA; V: TRBV10-3; length: 17; CDR3: CASKGGYRPGSYNEQFF; DNA: TGTGCCTCCAAAGGTGGCTACCGTCCAGGATCCTACAATGAGCAGTTCTTC
J: TRBJ2-3; size: NA; D: NA; V: TRBV19; length: 12; CDR3: CATSEYTDTQYF; DNA: TGTGCCACCAGCGAATACACAGATACGCAGTATTTT
J: TRBJ2-1; size: few; D: TRBD2; V: TRBV2; length: 14; CDR3: CASSLSSGEGEQFF; DNA: TGTGCCAGCAGTTTGTCTAGCGGTGAAGGTGAGCAGTTCTTC
J: TRBJ1-2; size: NA; D: NA; V: TRBV9; length: 14; CDR3: CASSVAGRSYGYTF; DNA: TGTGCCAGCAGCGTAGCCGGACGGAGTTATGGCTACACCTTC